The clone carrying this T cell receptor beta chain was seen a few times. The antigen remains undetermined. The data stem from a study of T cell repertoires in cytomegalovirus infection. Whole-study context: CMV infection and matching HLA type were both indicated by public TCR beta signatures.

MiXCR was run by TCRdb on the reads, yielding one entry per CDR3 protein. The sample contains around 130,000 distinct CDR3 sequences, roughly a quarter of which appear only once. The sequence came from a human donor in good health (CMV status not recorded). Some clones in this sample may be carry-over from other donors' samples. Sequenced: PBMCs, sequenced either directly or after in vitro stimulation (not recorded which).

CDR3 DNA sequence: TGCAGTGCCAAGGACAGCTACACCTTC. This codes for CSAKDSYTF. V gene TRBV20-1 combines with J gene TRBJ1-2; possible D gene TRBD1, 5 bases. In germline, CDR1 is DFQATT, CDR2 SNEGSKA (reference sequence). CDR3 size: 9 residues. V gave up 6 bases and J gave up 9 bases, with 8 bases separating them.